The clone carrying this T cell receptor (beta chain) was seen only a few times. This sample is drawn from a study of blood T cell repertoires in COVID-19. For the study at large: Sites in the United States, Italy and Spain provided acute and convalescent COVID-19 samples. From T cells, B-cell-depleted T cells, or PBMCs came the material, which was cDNA or gDNA.

As handled by the study authors: Quantification of nucleated cells was approximated via reference gene primer amplification. The repertoire was sequenced with immunoSEQ multiplex PCR; TCRdb's copy has only in-frame clones and lacks some. The V and J calls and the clone size are those of that table, but D and trimming were determined from the DNA. This table holds about 260,000 clones, 80% to 90% found once. The CDR3 runs 15 residues. From germline, CDR1 is SEHNR and CDR2 FQNEAQ (reference sequence). Trimming removed 6 bases from V and 6 bases from J, with 18 bases in between. V and J are TRBV7-9 and TRBJ2-1; D might be TRBD2 (5 bases). The sequenced sample was peripheral blood. The TCR originated in a man aged 30 to 39 with active or convalescent COVID-19. The CDR3 spells CASSSTSASGNEQFF. CDR3 nucleotides: TGTGCCAGCAGTTCCACTAGTGCCTCCGGCAATGAGCAGTTCTTC.